Each of the 14 T cell receptor beta chains below was sequenced from the same sample in a study of T cell responses to AZD1222 COVID-19 vaccine. Some clones are missing from TCRdb's copy, which holds only in-frame ones; the method was immunoSEQ multiplex PCR. The sample carries some 150,000 clones, more than 85% recorded once. The sample here was peripheral blood, taken 28 days after the second AZD1222 dose. The receptor source for this set is an adult who received the AZD1222 COVID-19 vaccine.

V gene TRBV7-8 combines with J gene TRBJ2-3; 7 bases fit TRBD2. The CDR3 totals 16 residues. The V segment lost 0 bases and the J segment 4 bases; nucleotides outside the gene matches: 7. The germline gives CDR1 SGHVS, CDR2 FQNEAQ. The CDR3 spells CASSLAWRERADTQYF. CDR3 sequence (DNA): TGTGCCAGCAGCTTAGCGTGGCGGGAGCGGGCAGATACGCAGTATTTT.

This chain links TRBV28 with TRBJ1-2, with unresolved D. The V and J ends lost 1 base and 2 bases respectively, with 5 bases between them. CDR1 is MDHEN, CDR2 SYDVKM, per germline. The CDR3 covers 13 residues. CDR3 nucleotides: TGTGCCAGCAGTTTATCAGGCAACTATGGCTACACCTTC. Protein sequence: CASSLSGNYGYTF.

The CDR3 coding sequence is TGTGCCAGCAGCCGGGGGAGAGAGGGGTACACCGGGGAGCTGTTTTTT. This codes for CASSRGREGYTGELFF. This sequence joins TRBV5-5 and TRBJ2-2; tentative D call: TRBD2 (6 bases). V lost 4 bases and J lost 3, with 16 bases in between. Germline V lookup: CDR1 SGHKS, CDR2 YYEKEE (reference sequence). The CDR3 loop spans 16 amino acids.

J is TRBJ2-1 and V is TRBV7-9; D might be TRBD2 (5 bases). Germline V gene lookup returns CDR1 SEHNR and CDR2 FQNEAQ (reference sequence). This CDR3 has 17 amino acids. The V gene lost 3 bases and the J gene lost 5 bases, with 20 bases spanning the gap. Written as DNA, the CDR3 is TGTGCCAGCAGCTTGGGGTCCGACTACCGAGTTCACAATGAGCAGTTCTTC. It specifies CASSLGSDYRVHNEQFF.

The V call is TRBV11-2, the J call TRBJ1-2; 11 bases agree with TRBD1. Unmatched junction bases numbered 10, after V lost 1 base and J lost 6 bases. The CDR3 is 17 amino acids. From germline, CDR1 is SGHAT and CDR2 FQNNGV. CDR3 protein: CASSLVQTRTGGNGYTF. As DNA, the CDR3 is TGTGCCAGCAGCTTAGTCCAAACGCGGACAGGGGGCAATGGCTACACCTTC.

V and J are TRBV27 and TRBJ1-1; no reliable D call. The ends were cut back, 6 bases at V and 0 bases at J, with 11 bases in the middle. Germline-derived CDR1 and CDR2 are MNHEY and SMNVEV (reference sequence). This CDR3 comprises 14 residues. The DNA for the CDR3 is TGTGCCAGCAGGTTGGACGGCATGAACACTGAAGCTTTCTTT. Translating it yields CASRLDGMNTEAFF.

The V gene is TRBV14, the J gene TRBJ1-1, with D uncertain. The CDR3 length is 14 residues. V lost 0 bases to trimming and J lost 11 bases, with 16 bases between them. CDR1 is SGHDN and CDR2 is FVKESK in the germline V gene. CDR3 sequence reads: CASSQEWAGGTAFF. Here the CDR3 DNA reads TGTGCCAGCAGCCAAGAGTGGGCAGGTGGAACGGCTTTCTTT.

The chain uses TRBV5-1 and TRBJ2-5; D might be TRBD1 (6 bases). Germline V CDR1 and CDR2: SGHRS, YFSETQ. Between the trimmed V and J ends, which lost 8 bases and 2 bases, there was a span of 16 bases. There are 14 residues in the CDR3. The CDR3 DNA follows: TGCGCCAGTTCCACAGGGAACTTTCAAGAGACCCAGTACTTC. Translation: CASSTGNFQETQYF.

This rearrangement joins TRBV6-5 to TRBJ1-6; the match to TRBD1 covers 8 bases. With V trimmed by 6 bases and J by 11 bases, 12 bases remained unmatched. CDR3 length equals 15 residues. Germline V CDR1 and CDR2: MNHEY, SVGAGI. This CDR3 reads CASSDRDRPTAPLHF. The CDR3, as DNA: TGTGCCAGCAGCGATCGGGACAGGCCGACGGCACCCCTCCACTTT.

This clone was counted a single time. The rearrangement links TRBV21-1 to TRBJ2-4; the DNA was not compared with TRBD2, the D call given in the table. TRBV21-1 is recorded as a pseudogene. This CDR3 region has 13 residues. The CDR3 DNA reads as TGTGCCAGCAGCAAAGTGGAGGGACACATTCAGTACTTC. Amino acid sequence: CASSKVEGHIQYF.

V usage is TRBV6-6 and J usage is TRBJ1-2; no reliable D call. Trimming removed 6 bases at V and 8 bases at J, with 16 bases between. The germline CDR1 and CDR2 sequences are MNHNY and SVGAGI (reference sequence). This CDR3 comprises 13 residues. Written as DNA, the CDR3 is TGTGCCAGCAGCACGGCGGGAAGAGCGGGCTACACCTTC. Amino acid sequence: CASSTAGRAGYTF.

The chain combines TRBV5-4 with TRBJ1-4; no definite D call. The CDR3 is 13 amino acids. Looked up from germline, CDR1 is SGHNT and CDR2 is YYREEE (reference sequence). Trimming took 4 bases from V and 8 from J, leaving 12 bases between them. DNA of the CDR3: TGTGCCAGCAGCCGATTCGAAGGGGAAAAACTGTTTTTT. Residues: CASSRFEGEKLFF.

The DNA for the CDR3 is TGCGCCAGCAGCCAAGTTGCGACAGGAGATCGGGGCTACACCTTC. The encoded protein is CASSQVATGDRGYTF. The rearrangement uses TRBV4-1 and TRBJ1-2, with D possibly matching TRBD1 (6 bases). This CDR3 is built from 15 residues. Per the germline V gene, CDR1 is MGHRA and CDR2 is YSYEKL. V lost 1 base to trimming and J lost 8 bases, with 17 bases between them.

This CDR3 reads CASILSRGRVNTEAFF. The CDR3 DNA reads TGTGCCTCAATTTTATCCCGGGGGCGAGTGAACACTGAAGCTTTCTTT. This sequence joins TRBV30 and TRBJ1-1, with a weak D call TRBD1 (6 bases). Per germline, CDR1 GTSNPN and CDR2 SVGIG (reference sequence). V lost 7 bases and J lost 0, with 21 bases in between. This CDR3 is 16 amino acids long.